The TCR beta chain described here comes from a study of blood T cells in healthy people across ages. A second about 7 to 12 cycle PCR used barcoded and J-beta primers. TCRdb passed the 5' RACE reads through MiXCR, listing each CDR3 protein once. The table lists 1.8 million or so distinct CDR3 sequences, roughly 43% of them singletons. CDR1 and CDR2 from the germline V gene are MNHEY and SVGEGT. The CDR3 is made up of 15 amino acids. V shed 6 bases and J shed 8 bases, with 20 bases lying between them. The sample holds a few counts of this clonotype. Sequencing used blood. This clonotype originated in a human donor in good health. V is TRBV6-2 or TRBV6-3 and J is TRBJ2-4; tentatively, D is TRBD2 (6 bases). The CDR3 DNA is TGTGCCAGCAGCCGAAAGGGTTACTCGGGGGACATTCAGTACTTC. Protein product: CASSRKGYSGDIQYF.